This TCR beta chain emerged from a study of T-cell reconstitution after alpha-beta-depleted transplantation in children. There are 15 residues in the CDR3. Germline CDR1 reads SGHTA; CDR2 reads FQGNSA. Trimming took off 5 bases at V and 7 bases at J, with 18 bases between the two ends. This clonotype was recorded a few times. Its specificity is unknown. Study-level results: At around two months after transplant, the alpha-beta T cells were reportedly derived from several hundred expanded clones that came from non-depleted graft cells.

For TCRbeta, the library was prepared with unique molecular identifiers. TCRdb used MiXCR to reprocess the PCR reads, holding one entry per CDR3 protein. The sample carries hundreds of thousands of distinct CDR3 sequences, 23% recorded once. The receptor was isolated from a boy under two years old who had a stem cell transplant for acute myeloid leukemia, so the T cells may come from the graft donor. The sequences come from PBMCs, mostly from graft donor cells, collected 360 days after TCRalphabeta/CD19-depleted stem cell transplant. The rearrangement uses TRBV7-2 and TRBJ2-4; D gene uncertain. The CDR3 DNA sequence: TGTGCCAGCAGCCCTCCCACTGGAGCTGGGAACATTCAGTACTTC. Protein: CASSPPTGAGNIQYF.